This entry lists 30 T cell receptor beta chains sequenced from one sample in a study of cytomegalovirus exposure and HLA in healthy donors. Primers for the PCR totalled 60 Vbeta and 13 Jbeta. Profiled with immunoSEQ multiplex PCR; TCRdb holds only in-frame clones, not every one. Of over 100,000 clones detected, around 86% appear once; the ten largest clones hold less than 2.5%. The sequencing input was PBMCs. All receptors derive from a woman aged 25-40 years in good health and CMV-seronegative.

The J gene is TRBJ2-3, the V gene TRBV5-1; 14 nucleotides match TRBD2. J was trimmed by 6 bases and V by 1 base; bases with no gene match: 7. CDR1 and CDR2 (germline): SGHRS, YFSETQ. The CDR3 spans 17 residues. CDR3 protein: CASSLIGTSGSGDTQYF. In DNA form, the CDR3 reads TGCGCCAGCAGCTTGATCGGGACTAGCGGGAGTGGGGATACGCAGTATTTT.

The chain combines TRBV5-1 with TRBJ2-1; 8 nucleotides align to TRBD1. Germline CDR1 SGHRS, CDR2 YFSETQ. The trim removed 4 bases at V and 9 bases at J, leaving 9 bases unmatched. This CDR3 is built from 14 residues. DNA of the CDR3: TGCGCCAGCAGCCCGACAGGGGTTCGGAGTGAGCAGTTCTTC. This codes for CASSPTGVRSEQFF.

The chain links TRBV10-2 to TRBJ2-5; D perhaps matches TRBD2 (5 bases). V was trimmed by 3 bases and J by 1 base, leaving 9 bases between them. CDR3 length equals 14 residues. The germline CDR1 and CDR2 sequences are WSHSY and SAAADI. The CDR3 region is CASSESSGQETQYF. CDR3 nucleotide sequence: TGCGCCAGCAGTGAAAGCAGCGGCCAAGAGACCCAGTACTTC.

The gene calls are TRBV7-2 and TRBJ1-5, with unresolved D. V was clipped by 4 bases and J by 6 bases, with 10 bases between them. The germline CDR1 and CDR2 sequences are SGHTA and FQGNSA. The CDR3 is made up of 13 amino acids. In DNA form, the CDR3 reads TGTGCCAGCAGCTATCGGGGAGGTCAGCCCCAGCATTTT. Amino acids: CASSYRGGQPQHF.

The chain uses TRBV7-2 and TRBJ1-2; D perhaps matches TRBD1 (6 bases). The germline gives CDR1 SGHTA, CDR2 FQGNSA. The germline V and J ends were trimmed by 2 bases and 8 bases, with 15 bases remaining between them. The CDR3 consists of 14 residues. CDR3 coding DNA: TGTGCCAGCAGCTTATACAGGGTGGATAGGGGCTACACCTTC. Protein: CASSLYRVDRGYTF.

The chain employs TRBV10-3 and TRBJ2-1, with 9 bases fitting TRBD2. Germline V gene sequence: CDR1 ENHRY, CDR2 SYGVKD. V was pared by 4 bases and J by 6 bases, with 7 bases of the junction left unmatched. This CDR3 contains 15 residues. DNA for the CDR3: TGTGCCATCAGTGCTTCGGCTAGCGGGATCAATGAGCAGTTCTTC. Protein product: CAISASASGINEQFF.

The chain employs TRBV25-1 and TRBJ2-5; D is perhaps TRBD1 (6 bases). This CDR3 spans 13 amino acids. The V gene's germline CDR1 is MGHDK and CDR2 SYGVNS. V was clipped by 3 bases and J by 5 bases, with 10 bases between them. Here the CDR3 DNA reads TGTGCCAGCAGTGATCAGGGGCGGGAGACCCAGTACTTC. This sequence encodes CASSDQGRETQYF.

The chain carries TRBV15 and TRBJ2-1, with D possibly TRBD2 on 6 matching bases. Germline V gene sequence: CDR1 LNHNV, CDR2 YYDKDF (reference sequence). V was clipped by 3 bases and J by 7 bases, with 13 bases between them. The length of the CDR3 is 14 residues. CDR3 DNA sequence: TGTGCCACCAGCAGGCCGGGACTCGTAAATGAGCAGTTCTTC. Translated: CATSRPGLVNEQFF.

The rearrangement links TRBV5-1 to TRBJ2-3; D might be TRBD2 (5 bases). The CDR3 runs 19 residues. Trimming took off 0 bases at V and 0 bases at J, with 20 bases between the two ends. Looked up from germline, CDR1 is SGHRS and CDR2 is YFSETQ. CDR3 sequence (DNA): TGCGCCAGCAGCTTGGTGTTTCTACTAGGCCCCCAAAGCACAGATACGCAGTATTTT. This encodes CASSLVFLLGPQSTDTQYF.

V usage is TRBV6-6 and J usage is TRBJ2-5, with 7 bases that match TRBD2. This CDR3 spans 15 amino acids. The V and J ends lost 4 bases and 2 bases, in that order; junction bases with no gene match: 7. The V gene's germline CDR1 is MNHNY and CDR2 SVGAGI (reference sequence). CDR3 residues: CASSLASGIQETQYF. CDR3 bases: TGTGCCAGCAGTTTGGCTAGCGGAATACAAGAGACCCAGTACTTC.

This clone turned up a few times. V usage is TRBV2 and J usage is TRBJ2-3; tentatively, D is TRBD2 (5 bases). V lost 4 bases to trimming and J lost 3 bases, with 14 bases between them. The CDR3 totals 15 residues. Germline V gives CDR1 SNHLY, CDR2 FYNNEI. In nucleotides, the CDR3 is TGTGCCAGCAGTGGGGAGATCGGTCGAACAGATACGCAGTATTTT. Translation: CASSGEIGRTDTQYF.

The J gene is TRBJ2-7, the V gene TRBV6-5, with a tentative D call TRBD2 (6 bases). CDR3 size: 14 residues. Germline V lookup: CDR1 MNHEY, CDR2 SVGAGI. The germline V and J ends were trimmed by 10 bases and 6 bases, with 22 bases remaining between them. DNA for the CDR3: TGTGCCACCTCCCCCGGGACTTTCTCGTCCGAGCAGTACTTC. Amino acids: CATSPGTFSSEQYF.

The J gene is TRBJ2-3, the V gene TRBV19, with 12 nucleotides matching TRBD2. This CDR3 spans 14 amino acids. Germline V gives CDR1 LNHDA, CDR2 SQIVND (reference sequence). The V segment lost 5 bases and the J segment 7 bases; nucleotides outside the gene matches: 4. The CDR3 bases are TGTGCCAGTAGTCCTAGCGGGAGGGTAAATACGCAGTATTTT. Its translation: CASSPSGRVNTQYF.

This chain links TRBV7-9 with TRBJ2-3; the match to TRBD2 covers 7 bases. The V and J ends lost 0 bases and 3 bases, in that order; junction bases with no gene match: 6. Germline V gene sequence: CDR1 SEHNR, CDR2 FQNEAQ (reference sequence). This CDR3 region has 16 residues. The CDR3 protein is CASSLAAGESTDTQYF. The CDR3 bases are TGTGCCAGCAGCTTAGCGGCGGGAGAGAGTACAGATACGCAGTATTTT.

V and J are TRBV7-9 and TRBJ2-5; tentative D call: TRBD1 (6 bases). V lost 5 bases and J lost 4, with 14 bases in between. Germline V gene lookup returns CDR1 SEHNR and CDR2 FQNEAQ (reference sequence). The CDR3 consists of 14 residues. This chain's CDR3 is CASSPGQGTETQYF. The CDR3 DNA reads TGTGCCAGCAGCCCGGGGCAGGGGACAGAGACCCAGTACTTC.

This clone has just one count. The chain employs TRBV5-1 and TRBJ2-1; 9 positions agree with TRBD1. The CDR3 is 15 residues long. Trimming took 4 bases from V and 8 from J; bases not matched to a gene: 10. Germline values: CDR1 SGHRS, CDR2 YFSETQ. The CDR3, as DNA: TGCGCCAGCAGCCCTAAGGACAGGGGTCTTGATGAGCAGTTCTTC. It yields the protein CASSPKDRGLDEQFF. The entire variable domain, with the rest obtained from reference TRBV5-1 and TRBJ2-1, is as follows: KAGVTQTPRYLIKTRGQQVTLSCSPISGHRSVSWYQQTPGQGLQFLFEYFSETQRNKGNFPGRFSGRQFSNSRSEMNVSTLELGDSALYLCASSPKDRGLDEQFFGPGTRLTVL.

In this sample, this clone turned up a few times. The chain recombines TRBV7-2 with TRBJ1-2, with TRBD1 as a possible D gene (6 bases). Deletions cut 4 bases from V and 4 bases from J, with 13 bases between. This CDR3 spans 14 amino acids. Looked up from germline, CDR1 is SGHTA and CDR2 is FQGNSA. The CDR3 reads CASSSGDRVYGYTF. CDR3 nucleotide sequence: TGTGCCAGCAGCTCAGGGGACCGAGTCTATGGCTACACCTTC.

The chain recombines TRBV4-3 with TRBJ2-4; D is unresolved. Germline loops: CDR1 LGHNA, CDR2 YSLEER. The CDR3 length is 16 residues. The V gene lost 0 bases and the J gene lost 8 bases, with 17 bases spanning the gap. The CDR3 bases are TGCGCCAGCAGCCAAGAGCCCTACCGAGGTGTGGACATTCAGTACTTC. As protein: CASSQEPYRGVDIQYF.

The chain combines TRBV5-6 with TRBJ2-7, with TRBD2 matching over 10 bases. The CDR3 is 16 amino acids. Germline V CDR1 and CDR2: SGHDT, YYEEEE. V lost 0 bases to trimming and J lost 1 base; unmatched junction nucleotides: 4. The CDR3 region is CASSLGGTSVSYEQYF. The CDR3, as DNA: TGTGCCAGCAGCTTGGGAGGGACTAGCGTGTCCTACGAGCAGTACTTC.

The genes are TRBV7-6 and TRBJ2-1; D perhaps matches TRBD2 (6 bases). The CDR3 runs to 16 residues. The V gene's germline CDR1 is SGHVS and CDR2 FNYEAQ. With 1 base removed from V and 4 bases from J, the gap between germline ends came to 14 bases. The CDR3 DNA reads as TGTGCCAGCAGCTTAGAGCGGGCGGGCCCATACAATGAGCAGTTCTTC. Translating it yields CASSLERAGPYNEQFF.

This chain connects TRBV18 to TRBJ2-3; 8 positions match TRBD2. CDR3 length: 14 residues. V dropped 4 bases and J dropped 4; count of bases not matched to a gene: 4. Germline V gene data show CDR1 as KGHSH and CDR2 as LQKENI. This chain's CDR3 is CASSQTGLADTQYF. DNA for the CDR3: TGTGCCAGCTCACAGACGGGACTAGCAGATACGCAGTATTTT.

This chain uses TRBV19 with TRBJ2-1; possible D gene TRBD1, 7 bases. Trimming stripped 3 bases from V and 4 bases from J, with 13 bases between. CDR1 LNHDA and CDR2 SQIVND come from the germline V gene (reference sequence). CDR3 length: 15 amino acids. CDR3 DNA: TGTGCCAGTAGTATCGACAGGGCGGGATACAATGAGCAGTTCTTC. Protein sequence: CASSIDRAGYNEQFF.

V gene TRBV6-1 combines with J gene TRBJ1-1, with D uncertain. Deletions cut 5 bases from V and 0 bases from J, with 10 bases between. The CDR3 spans 14 residues. Looked up from germline, CDR1 is MNHNS and CDR2 is SASEGT. This chain's CDR3 is CASSYSVMNTEAFF. DNA of the CDR3: TGTGCCAGCAGTTATTCGGTCATGAACACTGAAGCTTTCTTT.

The rearrangement uses TRBV29-1 and TRBJ1-1; TRBD1 is a possible D gene (5 bases). Germline V gene sequence: CDR1 SQVTM, CDR2 ANQGSEA. The CDR3 consists of 14 residues. Between the trimmed V and J ends, which lost 4 bases and 0 bases, there was a span of 12 bases. CDR3 sequence (DNA): TGCAGCGTTGGGACATTTGGGGTGAACACTGAAGCTTTCTTT. As protein: CSVGTFGVNTEAFF.

V and J are TRBV21-1 and TRBJ2-4; the table's D call of TRBD1 was not tested on the DNA. TRBV21-1 is a pseudogene locus. The CDR3 covers 16 residues. This CDR3 reads CASSKKAQGYKNIQYF. CDR3 nucleotides: TGTGCCAGCAGCAAAAAGGCACAGGGGTACAAAAACATTCAGTACTTC.

This chain joins TRBV6-1 and TRBJ1-1, with D maybe TRBD1 (6 bases). Germline V gene lookup returns CDR1 MNHNS and CDR2 SASEGT. CDR3 length: 12 residues. Trimming cost V 2 bases and J 8 bases, with 9 bases left between them. The CDR3 here is CASSERTAEAFF. As DNA, the CDR3 is TGTGCCAGCAGTGAAAGGACAGCGGAAGCTTTCTTT.

This chain joins TRBV11-3 and TRBJ2-3, with a possible D match to TRBD2 (6 bases). Trimming stripped 5 bases from V and 0 bases from J, with 15 bases between. Germline lookup yields CDR1 SGHNT and CDR2 YENEEA. This CDR3 is built from 16 residues. The CDR3: CASSPGTWDSTDTQYF. The CDR3, as DNA: TGTGCCAGCAGCCCCGGGACTTGGGACAGCACAGATACGCAGTATTTT.

This sequence joins TRBV5-1 and TRBJ2-5; 11 nucleotides match TRBD2. Germline trimming cut 4 bases from V and 3 bases from J; bases unmatched to any gene: 5. Germline-derived CDR1 and CDR2 are SGHRS and YFSETQ. The CDR3 length is 15 residues. DNA for the CDR3: TGCGCCAGCAGCGGGGGTAGCGGGAGGGAAGAGACCCAGTACTTC. This encodes CASSGGSGREETQYF. Using reference TRBV5-1 and TRBJ2-5 for the parts outside the CDR3, the full variable domain is KAGVTQTPRYLIKTRGQQVTLSCSPISGHRSVSWYQQTPGQGLQFLFEYFSETQRNKGNFPGRFSGRQFSNSRSEMNVSTLELGDSALYLCASSGGSGREETQYFGPGTRLLVL.

This clone was seen only a few times. This chain joins TRBV19 and TRBJ1-4; D remains unclear. V lost 5 bases and J 3 bases, leaving 13 bases between the germline ends. The CDR3 covers 15 residues. Germline V gene data show CDR1 as LNHDA and CDR2 as SQIVND (reference sequence). The CDR3 sequence is CASSGSGRANEKLFF. The CDR3, as DNA: TGTGCCAGTAGTGGATCCGGGAGGGCTAATGAAAAACTGTTTTTT.

This clone was seen only a few times. V is TRBV5-4 and J is TRBJ2-2, with D tentatively TRBD2 (5 bases). Trimming left V 4 bases short and J 8 bases short, with 9 bases between. The V gene's germline CDR1 is SGHNT and CDR2 YYREEE (reference sequence). The CDR3 has 12 amino acids. DNA of the CDR3: TGTGCCAGCAGCAGCGGCGCTGGGGAGCTGTTTTTT. Translating it yields CASSSGAGELFF.